This T cell receptor (beta chain) emerged from a study of beta chain features in type 1 diabetes (dated by TCRdb to 2017 to 2018). In terms of the full investigation: No differences in mean age, gender distribution, total cell number or subset yield were found between patients and healthy donors. Across all samples, 107,917,701 sorted cells were examined, and cell number per subset correlated strongly with RNA yield. Whereas all 28 donors provided naive and central memory subsets, regulatory and stem cell-like memory subsets were isolated from just 8 patients and roughly 8 healthy donors. In the study, TCRB repertoires of sorted circulating CD4+ T cell subsets from recently diagnosed type 1 diabetes patients were compared with those of matched healthy donors.

A single peripheral blood draw of around 0.11 L on average was collected from each donor into heparinised tubes. A BD FACSAria II was used to sort naive, central memory, regulatory and stem cell-like memory CD4+ T cells with a panel that included CD45RO, CCR7, CD25, CD127, CD95 and CD27. A purity above 98% was achieved for all sorted populations. PBMCs were isolated immediately by Lymphoprep density gradient centrifugation and stained directly without culture. Samples were stained and sorted in pairs, with one healthy donor and one patient per experiment, so that batch effects were minimized. A word on this clone: What antigen it recognizes has not been identified. Base qualities are not recorded, but no much larger clone differs from it by a single base.

The entire isolated RNA was reverse transcribed using the High Capacity cDNA Reverse Transcription Kit, and thus expressed TCRB transcripts were sequenced. Deep immunoSEQ sequencing was performed on naive, central memory and regulatory T cell samples, with an average of about 3.57 million total reads per sample. After sorted cells were lysed in RLT buffer, RNA was extracted with DNase-treated RNeasy Micro or Mini kits, with the choice depending on cell number. To prevent cross-contamination, every cell subset was processed on its own, while patient and healthy donor samples were processed together. The immunoSEQ multiplex PCR was used to amplify TCRB sequences from cDNA, generating 87-bp fragments that spanned the CDR3 region. Sequencing of the amplicons was done on the Illumina HiSeq platform. The authors processed their data as follows. Synthetic template baselines were used to correct PCR bias computationally, reads within Hamming distance 2 were collapsed, and singletons that could not be merged were discarded. Reads were aligned against IMGT so that V, D and J genes, CDR3 length and insertions or deletions at six rearrangement sites could be assigned. Within each subset, clonotype counts were normalized to sorted cell number, after which true diversity and Gini coefficients were computed with the tcR R package. Repertoire sharing was quantified using the overlap coefficient calculated on TCRB nucleotide sequences. As a proxy for the pre-selection repertoire, out-of-frame TCRB sequences from naive cells were analyzed. Held by TCRdb, this immuneACCESS table contains in-frame sequences only and omits some clones. Under half of the omission traces to an unresolved V gene where checked; the cause of the rest is unknown. V, J and clone size were drawn from that table, and D and trimming were deduced from the DNA. Within this sample are fewer than 650,000 clones, with roughly 16% of them counted one time only. The ten largest clonotypes hold more than 0.08% of the sample.

Based on the germline V gene, the CDR1 and CDR2 sequences are SGHRS and YFSETQ. The CDR3 measures 15 amino acids from cysteine to phenylalanine. Only CDR3 DNA is held: 45 bases, read in frame from base 1. From V the trimming removes 6 bases and from J it removes 6 bases, while the gene matches leave 12 bases of the junction unaccounted for. General conclusions and limits of the study: In all four CD4+ subsets, TCRB CDR3 length was moderately but significantly shorter in type 1 diabetes patients. PCR may preferentially amplify shorter templates, but because patient and control samples were amplified and corrected together, any resulting skew would affect both groups equally. Because cDNA was sequenced instead of genomic DNA, activated cells with high expression could be over-represented, although the groups did not differ in activation or CD3 levels. Patients with type 1 diabetes made fewer insertions and deleted more nucleotides at VDJ recombination sites, implying thymic rearrangement abnormalities. Only small numbers of individuals were included in the HLA sub-analyses, which left unresolved whether HLA type had any influence on TCRB rearrangement. Naive, central memory and regulatory TCRB repertoires appeared to be more alike among patients than among healthy donors.

Sequences were obtained from naive CD4+ T cells from blood. The cell subset or site label corresponds to: true naive CD4+ T cells. The chain is made from TRBV5-1 and TRBJ2-1; TRBD1 matches 7 bases in the middle. This sequence originates from a man aged 18 to 30 in good health. The CDR3 sequence is CASNQQGTVGNEQFF. The nucleotides are TGCGCCAGCAATCAACAGGGGACCGTAGGCAATGAGCAGTTCTTC.